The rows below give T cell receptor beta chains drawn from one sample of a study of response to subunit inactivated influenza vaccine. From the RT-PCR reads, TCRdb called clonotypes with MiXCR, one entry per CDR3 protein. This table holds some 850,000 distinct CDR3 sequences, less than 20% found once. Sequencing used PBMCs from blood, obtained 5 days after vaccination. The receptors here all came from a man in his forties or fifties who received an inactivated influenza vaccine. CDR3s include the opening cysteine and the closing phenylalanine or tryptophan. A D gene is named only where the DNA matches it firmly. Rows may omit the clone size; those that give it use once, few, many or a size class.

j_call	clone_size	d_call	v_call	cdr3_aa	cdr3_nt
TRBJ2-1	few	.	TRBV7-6	CASSLVPLTGPTNGQFF	TGTGCCAGCAGCTTAGTCCCGCTGACGGGCCCTACCAATGGGCAGTTCTTC
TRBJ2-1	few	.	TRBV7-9	CASSLRQRSSYNEQFF	TGTGCCAGCAGCCTGCGACAGAGGAGCTCCTACAATGAGCAGTTCTTC
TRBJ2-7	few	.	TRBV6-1	CASRTDTYEQYF	TGTGCCAGCAGGACGGACACCTACGAGCAGTACTTC
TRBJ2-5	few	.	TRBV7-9	CASSTTGEGETQYF	TGTGCCAGCAGCACCACAGGGGAGGGGGAGACCCAGTACTTC
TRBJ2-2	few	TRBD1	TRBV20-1	CSAPLGTGNTGELFF	TGCAGTGCTCCCCTAGGGACAGGGAACACCGGGGAGCTGTTTTTT
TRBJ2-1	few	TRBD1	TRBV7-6	CASSARTGRWAEQFF	TGTGCCAGCAGCGCCCGGACAGGGAGGTGGGCAGAGCAGTTCTTC
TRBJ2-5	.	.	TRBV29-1	CSVANIKETQYF	TGCAGCGTCGCAAATATTAAAGAGACCCAGTACTTC
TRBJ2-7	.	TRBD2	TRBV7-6	CASSSWSGVSYEQYF	TGTGCCAGCAGCTCTTGGAGCGGGGTGTCCTACGAGCAGTACTTC
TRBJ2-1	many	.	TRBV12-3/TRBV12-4	CASSLSPYNEQFF	TGTGCCAGCAGTTTGAGCCCTTACAATGAGCAGTTCTTC
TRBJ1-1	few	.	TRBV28	CASKRPVGNTEAFF	TGTGCCAGCAAGAGGCCGGTAGGGAACACTGAAGCTTTCTTT
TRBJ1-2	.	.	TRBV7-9	CASSLNRVGNYGYTF	TGTGCCAGCAGCTTGAACAGGGTCGGGAACTATGGCTACACCTTC
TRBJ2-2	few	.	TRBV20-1	CSARVGKSFNTGELFF	TGCAGTGCTAGAGTAGGGAAATCTTTTAACACCGGGGAGCTGTTTTTT
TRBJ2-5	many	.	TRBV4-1	CASSQDIQGGVATQYF	TGCGCCAGCAGCCAAGATATCCAGGGGGGCGTGGCGACCCAGTACTTC
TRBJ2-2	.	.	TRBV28	CASSLLIIAGTNTGELFF	TGTGCCAGCAGTTTATTGATTATCGCCGGGACAAACACCGGGGAGCTGTTTTTT
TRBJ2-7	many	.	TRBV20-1	CSAPGQGAYEQYF	TGCAGTGCCCCGGGACAAGGAGCCTACGAGCAGTACTTC
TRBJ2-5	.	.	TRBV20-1	CSARRQGETQYF	TGCAGTGCTAGAAGGCAGGGAGAGACCCAGTACTTC
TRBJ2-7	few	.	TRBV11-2	CASSLGNLAARAYEQYF	TGTGCCAGCAGCTTAGGGAACCTGGCGGCTAGAGCCTACGAGCAGTACTTC
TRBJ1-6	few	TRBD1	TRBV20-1	CSARATGVSDSPLHF	TGCAGTGCTAGGGCAACAGGGGTTAGTGATTCACCCCTCCACTTT
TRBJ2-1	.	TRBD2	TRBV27	CASTRTSGPFYNEQFF	TGTGCCAGCACCCGGACTAGCGGGCCCTTTTACAATGAGCAGTTCTTC
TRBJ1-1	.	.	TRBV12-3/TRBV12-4	CASSGARGAGTEAFF	TGTGCCAGCAGTGGCGCAAGGGGCGCAGGAACTGAAGCTTTCTTT
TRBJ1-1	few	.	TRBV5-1	CASSNDRFSYTEAFF	TGCGCCAGCAGCAACGACAGGTTTTCTTACACTGAAGCTTTCTTT
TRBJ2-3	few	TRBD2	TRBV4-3	CASSQEVPSGGTDTQYF	TGCGCCAGCAGCCAAGAAGTTCCTAGCGGGGGCACAGATACGCAGTATTTT
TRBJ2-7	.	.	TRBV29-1	CSAQGGGPYEQYF	TGCAGCGCCCAGGGTGGGGGACCCTACGAGCAGTACTTC
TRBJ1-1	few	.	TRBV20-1	CSAIIRVYTEAFF	TGCAGTGCCATTATTAGGGTATACACTGAAGCTTTCTTT
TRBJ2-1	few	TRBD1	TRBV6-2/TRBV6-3	CASSYVRGEQFF	TGTGCCAGCAGTTATGTCAGGGGGGAGCAGTTCTTC
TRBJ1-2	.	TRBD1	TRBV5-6	CASSSFTGQLSSYTF	TGTGCCAGCAGCTCATTCACGGGACAGCTATCCTCCTACACCTTC
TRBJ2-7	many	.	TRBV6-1	CASRVVDGSYEQYF	TGTGCCAGCCGAGTAGTCGACGGGAGCTACGAGCAGTACTTC
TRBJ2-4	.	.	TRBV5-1	CASSLASDKNIQYF	TGCGCCAGCAGCTTGGCGTCAGATAAAAACATTCAGTACTTC
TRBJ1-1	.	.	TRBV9	CASSVDYPNTEAFF	TGTGCCAGCAGCGTAGATTATCCCAACACTGAAGCTTTCTTT
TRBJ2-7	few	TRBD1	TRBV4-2	CASSQETGEYEQYF	TGTGCCAGCAGCCAAGAAACAGGGGAGTACGAGCAGTACTTC
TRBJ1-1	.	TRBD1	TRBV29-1	CSVRDSLYEYTEAFF	TGCAGCGTCCGGGACAGCCTCTATGAGTACACTGAAGCTTTCTTT
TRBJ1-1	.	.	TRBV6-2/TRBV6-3	CASSYPPTVEAFF	TGTGCCAGCAGTTACCCCCCGACAGTTGAAGCTTTCTTT
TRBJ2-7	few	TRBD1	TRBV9	CASAMGGTGTHEQYF	TGTGCCAGCGCCATGGGGGGGACAGGGACTCACGAGCAGTACTTC
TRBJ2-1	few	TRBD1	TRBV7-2	CASRQGANYNEQFF	TGTGCCAGCAGGCAGGGGGCTAACTACAATGAGCAGTTCTTC
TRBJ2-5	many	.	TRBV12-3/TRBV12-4	CASRISGKETQYF	TGTGCCAGCAGAATATCAGGGAAAGAGACCCAGTACTTC
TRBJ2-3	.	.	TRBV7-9	CASSLGGGYNEYF	TGTGCCAGCAGCTTGGGAGGAGGGTATAATGAGTATTTT
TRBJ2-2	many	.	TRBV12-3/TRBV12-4	CASSLSGTGRTGELFF	TGTGCCAGCAGTTTAAGTGGTACAGGGCGGACCGGGGAGCTGTTTTTT
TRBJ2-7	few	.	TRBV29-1	CSVVRDTSYEQYF	TGCAGCGTTGTGAGGGACACTTCCTACGAGCAGTACTTC
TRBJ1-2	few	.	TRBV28	CASSDSSQSYGYTF	TGTGCCAGCTCCGACAGTTCCCAGTCCTATGGCTACACCTTC
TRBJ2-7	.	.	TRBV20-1	CSAKGSRRRSYEQYF	TGCAGTGCTAAGGGGTCCCGGCGGAGATCCTACGAGCAGTACTTC
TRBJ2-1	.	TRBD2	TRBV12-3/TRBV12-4	CASSDPLAGPSKEQFF	TGTGCCAGCAGTGACCCACTAGCGGGGCCTTCAAAGGAGCAGTTCTTC
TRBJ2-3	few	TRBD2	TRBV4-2	CASTPRAGGTDTQYF	TGTGCCAGCACCCCAAGAGCGGGGGGCACAGATACGCAGTATTTT
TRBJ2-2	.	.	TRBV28	CASSQANTGELFF	TGTGCCAGCAGTCAGGCGAACACCGGGGAGCTGTTTTTT
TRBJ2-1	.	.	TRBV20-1	CSAHAGSSIYNEQFF	TGCAGTGCCCACGCCGGCAGCTCCATCTACAATGAGCAGTTCTTC
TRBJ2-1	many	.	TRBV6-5	CASSSGANEQFF	TGTGCCAGCAGCTCCGGGGCCAACGAGCAGTTCTTC
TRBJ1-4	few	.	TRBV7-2	CASSPGEGKLFF	TGTGCCAGCAGCCCAGGGGAGGGAAAACTGTTTTTT
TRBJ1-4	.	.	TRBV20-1	CSAPASRATNEKLFF	TGCAGTGCCCCTGCCTCCCGCGCAACTAATGAAAAACTGTTTTTT
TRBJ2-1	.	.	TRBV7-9	CASSLANGFNEQFF	TGTGCCAGCAGCTTAGCGAATGGGTTCAATGAGCAGTTCTTC
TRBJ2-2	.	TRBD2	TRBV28	CASSLGSLAGVAIGELFF	TGTGCCAGCAGTCTAGGATCCCTAGCGGGAGTGGCCATCGGGGAGCTGTTTTTT
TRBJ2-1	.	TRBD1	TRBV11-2	CASSSGQVVFNEQFF	TGTGCCAGCAGCTCCGGACAGGTCGTATTCAATGAGCAGTTCTTC
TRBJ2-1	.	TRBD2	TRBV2	CASSEKFSGRANNEQFF	TGTGCCAGCAGTGAGAAGTTTAGCGGGAGGGCCAACAATGAGCAGTTCTTC
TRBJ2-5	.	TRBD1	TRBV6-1	CASSASRGRVETQYF	TGTGCCAGCAGTGCCTCCAGGGGGCGCGTAGAGACCCAGTACTTC
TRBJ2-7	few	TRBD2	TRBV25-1	CASSPGTSGGLSYEQYF	TGTGCCAGCAGTCCCGGGACTAGCGGGGGCCTCTCCTACGAGCAGTACTTC
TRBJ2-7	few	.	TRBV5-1	CASSLEGDLYEQYF	TGCGCCAGCAGCTTGGAAGGGGACCTCTACGAGCAGTACTTC
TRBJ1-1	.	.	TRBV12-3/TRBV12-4	CASSLLAGEAFF	TGTGCCAGCAGTTTATTGGCGGGTGAAGCTTTCTTT
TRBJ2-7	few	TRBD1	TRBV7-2	CASSLHRTGAYEQYF	TGTGCCAGCAGCCTGCACAGGACAGGGGCCTACGAGCAGTACTTC
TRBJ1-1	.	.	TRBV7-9	CASSSTSGTTNTEAFF	TGTGCCAGCAGCTCGACCTCCGGGACAACGAACACTGAAGCTTTCTTT
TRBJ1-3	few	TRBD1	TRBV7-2	CASSLWGTGSGNTIYF	TGTGCCAGCAGCTTATGGGGGACAGGCTCTGGAAACACCATATATTTT